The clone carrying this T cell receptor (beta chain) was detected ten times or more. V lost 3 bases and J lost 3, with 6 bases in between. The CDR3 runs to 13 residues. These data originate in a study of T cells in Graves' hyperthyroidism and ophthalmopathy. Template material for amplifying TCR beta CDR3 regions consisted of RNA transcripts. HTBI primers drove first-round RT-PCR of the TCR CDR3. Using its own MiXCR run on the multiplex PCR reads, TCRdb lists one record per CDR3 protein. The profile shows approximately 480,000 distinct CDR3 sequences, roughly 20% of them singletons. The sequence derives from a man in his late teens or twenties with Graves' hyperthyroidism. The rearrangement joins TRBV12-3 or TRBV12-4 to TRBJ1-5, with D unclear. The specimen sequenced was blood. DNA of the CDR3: TGTGCCAGCAGTTTGCTCGACAATCAGCCCCAGCATTTT. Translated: CASSLLDNQPQHF.